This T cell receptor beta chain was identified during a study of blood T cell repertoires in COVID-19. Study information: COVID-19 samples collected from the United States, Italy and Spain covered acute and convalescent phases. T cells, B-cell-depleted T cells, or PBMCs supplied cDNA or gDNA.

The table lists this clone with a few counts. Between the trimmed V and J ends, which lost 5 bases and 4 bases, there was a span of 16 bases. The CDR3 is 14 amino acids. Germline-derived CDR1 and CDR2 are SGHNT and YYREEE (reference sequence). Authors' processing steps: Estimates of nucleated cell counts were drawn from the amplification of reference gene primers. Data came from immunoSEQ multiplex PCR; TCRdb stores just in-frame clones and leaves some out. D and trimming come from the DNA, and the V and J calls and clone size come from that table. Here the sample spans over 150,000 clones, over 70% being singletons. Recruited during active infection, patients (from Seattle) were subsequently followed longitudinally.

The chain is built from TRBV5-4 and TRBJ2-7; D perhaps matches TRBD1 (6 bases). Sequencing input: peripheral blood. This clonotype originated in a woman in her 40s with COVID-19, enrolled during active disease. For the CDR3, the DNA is TGTGCCAGCAGTTTTGATGGGGGCGGGTACGAGCAGTACTTC. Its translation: CASSFDGGGYEQYF.